This T cell receptor beta chain came from a study of cytomegalovirus exposure and HLA in healthy donors. Regarding the study as a whole: Later analysis identified about 17,000 TCR beta sequences associated with HLA alleles, using a false discovery rate threshold of 0.05.

The PCR ran on 60 Vbeta and 13 Jbeta primers. Original methodology: An analysis that came later counted 80 million or so unique TCR beta chains, approximately 9.9 million shared. Repertoires were generated with immunoSEQ multiplex PCR, while TCRdb's copy carries only in-frame clones and drops some. D and trimming come from the DNA, and the V and J calls and clone size come from that table. The table includes some 150,000 clones, 65% to 80% detected once. Trimming cost V 2 bases and J 5 bases, with 13 bases left between them. The germline CDR1 and CDR2 sequences are ENHRY and SYGVKD. The CDR3 loop spans 14 amino acids. Concerning this clone itself: Its antigen is undetermined.

The chain employs TRBV10-3 and TRBJ2-7; TRBD1 might be the D (6 bases). The sample consisted of PBMCs. The clonotype comes from a male donor in good health and CMV-seronegative. As DNA, the CDR3 is TGTGCCATCAGTGAGGAAGGGGGAAAGAACGAGCAGTACTTC. Translating it yields CAISEEGGKNEQYF.